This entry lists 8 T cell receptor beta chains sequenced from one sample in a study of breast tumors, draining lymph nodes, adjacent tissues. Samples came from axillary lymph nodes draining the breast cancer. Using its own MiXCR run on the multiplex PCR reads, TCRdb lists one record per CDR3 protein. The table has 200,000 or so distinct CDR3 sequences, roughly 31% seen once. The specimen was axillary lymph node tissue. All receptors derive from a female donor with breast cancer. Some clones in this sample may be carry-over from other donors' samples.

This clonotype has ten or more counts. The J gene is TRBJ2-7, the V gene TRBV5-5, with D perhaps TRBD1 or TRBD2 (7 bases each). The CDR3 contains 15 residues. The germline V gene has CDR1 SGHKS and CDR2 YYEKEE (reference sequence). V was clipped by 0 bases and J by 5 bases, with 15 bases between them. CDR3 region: CASSLAPQGGHEQYF. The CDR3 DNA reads TGTGCCAGCAGCTTGGCGCCCCAGGGGGGGCACGAGCAGTACTTC.

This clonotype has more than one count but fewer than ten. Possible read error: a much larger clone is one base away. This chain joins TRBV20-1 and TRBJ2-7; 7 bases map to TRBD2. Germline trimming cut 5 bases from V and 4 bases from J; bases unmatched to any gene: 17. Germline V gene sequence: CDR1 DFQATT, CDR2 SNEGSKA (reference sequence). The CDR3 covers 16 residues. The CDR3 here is CSAHFPGAGAVYEQYF. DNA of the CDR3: TGCAGTGCTCACTTCCCTGGTGCGGGAGCGGTATACGAGCAGTACTTC.

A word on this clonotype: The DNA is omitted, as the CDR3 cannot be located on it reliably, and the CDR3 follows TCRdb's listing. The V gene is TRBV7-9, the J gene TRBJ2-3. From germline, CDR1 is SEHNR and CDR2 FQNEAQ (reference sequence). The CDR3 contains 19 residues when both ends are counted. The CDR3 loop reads CASSFYICSAITSTDTQYF.

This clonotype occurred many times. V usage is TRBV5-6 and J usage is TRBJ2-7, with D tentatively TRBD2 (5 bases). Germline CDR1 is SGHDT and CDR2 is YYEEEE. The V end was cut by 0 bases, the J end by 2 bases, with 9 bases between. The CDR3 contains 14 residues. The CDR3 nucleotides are TGTGCCAGCAGCTTGGTGGCGGAGGCCTACGAGCAGTACTTC. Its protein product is CASSLVAEAYEQYF.

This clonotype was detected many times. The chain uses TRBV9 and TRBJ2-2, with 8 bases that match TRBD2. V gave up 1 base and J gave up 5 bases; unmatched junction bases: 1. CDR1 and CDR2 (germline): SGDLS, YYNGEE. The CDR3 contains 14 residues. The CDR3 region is CASSVLAGTGELFF. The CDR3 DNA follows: TGTGCCAGCAGCGTATTAGCGGGGACCGGGGAGCTGTTTTTT.

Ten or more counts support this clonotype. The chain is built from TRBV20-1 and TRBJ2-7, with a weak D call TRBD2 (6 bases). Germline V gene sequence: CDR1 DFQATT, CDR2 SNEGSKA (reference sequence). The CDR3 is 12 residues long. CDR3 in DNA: TGCAGCTCCCGGAGGGGTTCCTACGAGCAGTACTTC. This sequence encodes CSSRRGSYEQYF.

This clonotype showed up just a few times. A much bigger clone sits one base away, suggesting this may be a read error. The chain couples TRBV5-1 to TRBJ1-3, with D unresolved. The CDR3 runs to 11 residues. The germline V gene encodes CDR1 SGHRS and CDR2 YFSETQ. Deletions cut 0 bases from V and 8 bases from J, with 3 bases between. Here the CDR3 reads CASSLEDTIYF. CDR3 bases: TGCGCCAGCAGCTTGGAGGACACCATATATTTT.

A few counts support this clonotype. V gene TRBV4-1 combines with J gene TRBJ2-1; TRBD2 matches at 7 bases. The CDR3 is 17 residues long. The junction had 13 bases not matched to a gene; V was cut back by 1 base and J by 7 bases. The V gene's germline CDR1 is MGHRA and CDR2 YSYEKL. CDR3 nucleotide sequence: TGCGCCAGCAGCCAAGGGGGGGGGAGGGGTAGGTATAATGAGCAGTTCTTC. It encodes CASSQGGGRGRYNEQFF.